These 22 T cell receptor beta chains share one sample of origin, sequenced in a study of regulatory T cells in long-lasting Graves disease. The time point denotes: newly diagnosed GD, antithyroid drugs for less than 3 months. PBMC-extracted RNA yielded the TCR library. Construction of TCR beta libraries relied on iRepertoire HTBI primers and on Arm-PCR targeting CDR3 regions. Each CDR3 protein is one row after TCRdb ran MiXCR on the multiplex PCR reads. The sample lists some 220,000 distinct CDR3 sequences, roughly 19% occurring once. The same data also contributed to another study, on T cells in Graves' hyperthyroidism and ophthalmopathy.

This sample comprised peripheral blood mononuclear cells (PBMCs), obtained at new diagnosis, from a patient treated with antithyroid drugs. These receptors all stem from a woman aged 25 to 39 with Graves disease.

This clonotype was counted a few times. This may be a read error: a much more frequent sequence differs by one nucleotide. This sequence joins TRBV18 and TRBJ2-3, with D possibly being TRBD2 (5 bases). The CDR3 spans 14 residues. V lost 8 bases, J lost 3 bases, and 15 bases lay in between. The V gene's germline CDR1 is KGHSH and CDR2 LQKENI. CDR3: CASRPASSTDTQYF. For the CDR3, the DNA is TGTGCCAGCCGGCCAGCTAGCTCGACAGATACGCAGTATTTT.

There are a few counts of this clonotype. The CDR3 loop reads CASSEKDNSPLHF. Written as DNA, the CDR3 is TGTGCCAGCAGTGAAAAGGACAATTCACCCCTCCACTTT. This chain uses TRBV6-1 with TRBJ1-6; D remains unclear. V was cut by 2 bases and J by 7 bases, with 6 bases left in between. The CDR3 is 13 residues long. In germline, CDR1 is MNHNS, CDR2 SASEGT.

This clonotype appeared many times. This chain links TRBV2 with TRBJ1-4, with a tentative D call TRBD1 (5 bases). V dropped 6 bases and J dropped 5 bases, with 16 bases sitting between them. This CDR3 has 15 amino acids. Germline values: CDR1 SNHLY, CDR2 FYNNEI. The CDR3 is CASSYQGGGNEKLFF. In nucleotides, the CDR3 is TGTGCCAGCAGCTACCAGGGAGGAGGGAATGAAAAACTGTTTTTT.

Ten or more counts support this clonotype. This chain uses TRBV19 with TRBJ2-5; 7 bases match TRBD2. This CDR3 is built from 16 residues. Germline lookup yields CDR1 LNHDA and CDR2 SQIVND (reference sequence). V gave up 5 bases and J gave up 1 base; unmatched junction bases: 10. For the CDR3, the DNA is TGTGCCAGTAGTCCGGAACTAGCGCTTACCCAAGAGACCCAGTACTTC. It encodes CASSPELALTQETQYF.

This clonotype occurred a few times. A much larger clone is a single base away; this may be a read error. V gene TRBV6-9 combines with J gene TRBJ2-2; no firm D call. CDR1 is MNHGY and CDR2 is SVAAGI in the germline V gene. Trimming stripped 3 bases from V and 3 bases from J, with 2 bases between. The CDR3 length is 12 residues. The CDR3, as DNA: TGTGCCAGCAGTTACTACACCGGGGAGCTGTTTTTT. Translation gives CASSYYTGELFF.

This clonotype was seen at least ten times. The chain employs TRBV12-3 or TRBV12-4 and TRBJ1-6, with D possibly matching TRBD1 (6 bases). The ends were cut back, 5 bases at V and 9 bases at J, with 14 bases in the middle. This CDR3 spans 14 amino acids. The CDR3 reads CASSPGVGGSPLHF. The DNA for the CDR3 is TGTGCCAGCAGTCCAGGGGTAGGGGGTTCACCCCTCCACTTT.

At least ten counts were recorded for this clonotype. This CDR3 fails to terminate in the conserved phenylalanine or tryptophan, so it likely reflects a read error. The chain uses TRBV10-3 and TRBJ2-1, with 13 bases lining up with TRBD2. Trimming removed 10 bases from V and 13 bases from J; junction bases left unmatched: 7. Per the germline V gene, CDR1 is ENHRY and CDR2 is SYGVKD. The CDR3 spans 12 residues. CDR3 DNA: TGTGCCACCGGACTAGCGGGAGTGGGACAGTTCTCC. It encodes CATGLAGVGQFS.

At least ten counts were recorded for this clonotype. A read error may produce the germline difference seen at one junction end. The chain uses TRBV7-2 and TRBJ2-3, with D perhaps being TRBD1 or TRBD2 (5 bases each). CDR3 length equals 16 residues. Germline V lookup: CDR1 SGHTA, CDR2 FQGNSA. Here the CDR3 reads CASSFTPGPPTDTRYF. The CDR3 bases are TGTGCCAGCAGCTTCACGCCGGGACCACCCACAGATACGCGGTATTTT. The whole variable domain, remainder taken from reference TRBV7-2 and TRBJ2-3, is GAGVSQSPSNKVTEKGKDVELRCDPISGHTALYWYRQSLGQGLEFLIYFQGNSAPDKSGLPSDRFSAERTGGSVSTLTIQRTQQEDSAVYLCASSFTPGPPTDTRYFGPGTRLTVL.

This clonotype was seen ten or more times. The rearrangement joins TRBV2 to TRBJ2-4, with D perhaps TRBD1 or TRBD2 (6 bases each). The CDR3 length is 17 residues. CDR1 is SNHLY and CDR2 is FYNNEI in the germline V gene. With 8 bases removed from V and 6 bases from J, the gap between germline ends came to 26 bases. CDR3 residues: CASAPGVGGADLNIQYF. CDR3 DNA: TGTGCCAGCGCCCCCGGGGTGGGGGGCGCGGATCTAAACATTCAGTACTTC.

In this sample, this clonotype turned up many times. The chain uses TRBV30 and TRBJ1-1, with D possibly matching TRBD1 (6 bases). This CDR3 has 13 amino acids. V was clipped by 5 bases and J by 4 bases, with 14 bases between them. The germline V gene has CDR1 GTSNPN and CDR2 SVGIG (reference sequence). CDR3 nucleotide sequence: TGTGCCTGGCGGGGGGGGCATGGCACTGAAGCTTTCTTT. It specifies CAWRGGHGTEAFF. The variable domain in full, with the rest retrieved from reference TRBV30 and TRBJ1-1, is SQTIHQWPATLVQPVGSPLSLECTVEGTSNPNLYWYRQAAGRGLQLLFYSVGIGQISSEVPQNLSASRPQDRQFILSSKKLLLSDSGFYLCAWRGGHGTEAFFGQGTRLTVV.

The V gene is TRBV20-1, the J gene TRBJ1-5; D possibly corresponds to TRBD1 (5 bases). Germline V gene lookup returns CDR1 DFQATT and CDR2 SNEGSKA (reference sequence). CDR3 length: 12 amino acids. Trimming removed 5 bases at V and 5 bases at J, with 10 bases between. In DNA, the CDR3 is TGCAGTGCTTGGGACCGAGATCAGCCCCAGCATTTT. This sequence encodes CSAWDRDQPQHF.

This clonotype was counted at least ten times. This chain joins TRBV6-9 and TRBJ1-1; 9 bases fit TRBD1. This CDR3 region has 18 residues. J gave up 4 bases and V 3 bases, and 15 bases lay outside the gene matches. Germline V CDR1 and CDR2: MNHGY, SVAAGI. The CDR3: CASSYFRGQGRWGTEAFF. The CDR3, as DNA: TGTGCCAGCAGTTACTTCCGAGGACAGGGGAGGTGGGGCACTGAAGCTTTCTTT.

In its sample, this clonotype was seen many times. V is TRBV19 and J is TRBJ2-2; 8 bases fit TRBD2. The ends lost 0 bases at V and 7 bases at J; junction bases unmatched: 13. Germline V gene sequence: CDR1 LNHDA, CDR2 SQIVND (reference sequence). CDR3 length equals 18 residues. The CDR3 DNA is TGTGCCAGTAGTATAGATCCTCAGCGGGAGTGGTCATACGGGGAGCTGTTTTTT. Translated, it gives CASSIDPQREWSYGELFF.

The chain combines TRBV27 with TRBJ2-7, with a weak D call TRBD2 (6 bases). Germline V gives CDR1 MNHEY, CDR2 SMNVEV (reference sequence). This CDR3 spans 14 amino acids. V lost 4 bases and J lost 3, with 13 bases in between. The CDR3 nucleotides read TGTGCCAGCAGTTCCCGGGACTCGCACTACGAGCAGTACTTC. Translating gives CASSSRDSHYEQYF.

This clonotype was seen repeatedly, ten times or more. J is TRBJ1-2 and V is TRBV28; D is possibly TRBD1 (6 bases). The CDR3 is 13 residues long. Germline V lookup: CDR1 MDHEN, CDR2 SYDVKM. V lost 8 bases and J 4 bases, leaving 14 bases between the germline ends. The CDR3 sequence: CASSGGVIYGYTF. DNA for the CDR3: TGTGCCAGCTCCGGGGGCGTCATCTATGGCTACACCTTC.

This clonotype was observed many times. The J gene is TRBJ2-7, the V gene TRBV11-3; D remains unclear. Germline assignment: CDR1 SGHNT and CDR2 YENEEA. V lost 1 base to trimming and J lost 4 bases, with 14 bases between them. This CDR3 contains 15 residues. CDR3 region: CASSLGFGREYEQYF. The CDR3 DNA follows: TGTGCCAGCAGCTTAGGATTCGGCCGTGAGTACGAGCAGTACTTC.

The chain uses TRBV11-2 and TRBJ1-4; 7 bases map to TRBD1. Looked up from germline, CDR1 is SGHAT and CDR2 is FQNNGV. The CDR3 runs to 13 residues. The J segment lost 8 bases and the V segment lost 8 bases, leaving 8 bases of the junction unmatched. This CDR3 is CASQTGPFEKLFF. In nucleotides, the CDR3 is TGTGCCAGCCAGACAGGGCCCTTCGAAAAACTGTTTTTT.

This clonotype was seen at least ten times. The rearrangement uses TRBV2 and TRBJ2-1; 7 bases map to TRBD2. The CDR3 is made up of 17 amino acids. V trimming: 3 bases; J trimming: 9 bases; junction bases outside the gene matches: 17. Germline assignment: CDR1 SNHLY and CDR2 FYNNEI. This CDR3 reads CASSDMGLAAKVGEQFF. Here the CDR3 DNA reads TGTGCCAGCAGTGATATGGGGCTAGCGGCCAAAGTGGGTGAGCAGTTCTTC.

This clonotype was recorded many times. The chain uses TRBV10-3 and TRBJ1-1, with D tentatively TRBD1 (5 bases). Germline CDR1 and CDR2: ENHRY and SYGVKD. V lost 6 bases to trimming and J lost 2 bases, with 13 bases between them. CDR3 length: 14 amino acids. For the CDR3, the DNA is TGTGCCATCAGCACAGAGACAGATAACACTGAAGCTTTCTTT. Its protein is CAISTETDNTEAFF.

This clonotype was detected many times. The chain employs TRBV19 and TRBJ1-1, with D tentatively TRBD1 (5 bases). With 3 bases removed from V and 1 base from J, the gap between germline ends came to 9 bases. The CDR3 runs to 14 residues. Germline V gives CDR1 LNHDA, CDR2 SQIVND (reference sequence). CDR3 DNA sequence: TGTGCCAGTAGTATCGTTGACAGGAACACTGAAGCTTTCTTT. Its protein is CASSIVDRNTEAFF. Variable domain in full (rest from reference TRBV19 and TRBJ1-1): DGGITQSPKYLFRKEGQNVTLSCEQNLNHDAMYWYRQDPGQGLRLIYYSQIVNDFQKGDIAEGYSVSREKKESFPLTVTSAQKNPTAFYLCASSIVDRNTEAFFGQGTRLTVV.

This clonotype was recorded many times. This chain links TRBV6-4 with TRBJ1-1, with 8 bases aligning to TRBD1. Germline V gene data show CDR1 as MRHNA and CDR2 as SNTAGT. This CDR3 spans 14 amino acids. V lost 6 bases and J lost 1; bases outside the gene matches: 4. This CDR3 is CASRPDRGNTEAFF. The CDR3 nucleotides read TGTGCCAGCAGACCCGACAGGGGGAACACTGAAGCTTTCTTT.

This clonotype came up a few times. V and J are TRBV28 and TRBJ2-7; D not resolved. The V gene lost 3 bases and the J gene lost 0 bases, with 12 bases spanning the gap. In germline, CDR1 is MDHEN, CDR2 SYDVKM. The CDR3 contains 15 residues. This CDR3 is CASSFVGSSSYEQYF. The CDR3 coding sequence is TGTGCCAGCAGTTTTGTTGGGTCCAGCTCCTACGAGCAGTACTTC.